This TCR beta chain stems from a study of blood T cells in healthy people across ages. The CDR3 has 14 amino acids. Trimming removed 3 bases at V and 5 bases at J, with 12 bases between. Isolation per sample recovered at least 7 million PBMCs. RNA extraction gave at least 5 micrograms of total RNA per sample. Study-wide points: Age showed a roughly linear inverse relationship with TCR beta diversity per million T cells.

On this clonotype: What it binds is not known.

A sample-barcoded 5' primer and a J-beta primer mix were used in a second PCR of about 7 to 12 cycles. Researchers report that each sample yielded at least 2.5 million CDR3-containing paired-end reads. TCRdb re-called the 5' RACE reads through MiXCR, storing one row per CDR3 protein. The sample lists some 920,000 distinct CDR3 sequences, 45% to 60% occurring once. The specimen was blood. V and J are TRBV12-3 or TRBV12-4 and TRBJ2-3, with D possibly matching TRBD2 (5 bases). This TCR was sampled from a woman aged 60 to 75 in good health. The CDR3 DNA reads TGTGCCAGCAGTTTGTTAGGGAGAGGAGATACGCAGTATTTT. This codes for CASSLLGRGDTQYF.